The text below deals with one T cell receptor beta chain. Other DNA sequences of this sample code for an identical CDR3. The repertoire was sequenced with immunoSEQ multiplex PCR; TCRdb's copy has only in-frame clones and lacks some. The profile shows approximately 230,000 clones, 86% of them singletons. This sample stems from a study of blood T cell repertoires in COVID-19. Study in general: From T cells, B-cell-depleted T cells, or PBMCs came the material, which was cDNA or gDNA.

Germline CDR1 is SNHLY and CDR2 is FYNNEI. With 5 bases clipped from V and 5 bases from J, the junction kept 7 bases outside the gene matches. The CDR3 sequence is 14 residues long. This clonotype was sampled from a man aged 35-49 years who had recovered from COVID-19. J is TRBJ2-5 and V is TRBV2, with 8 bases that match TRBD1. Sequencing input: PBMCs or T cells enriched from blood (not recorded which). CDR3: CASSSTGVVETQYF. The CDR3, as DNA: TGTGCCAGCAGTTCGACAGGGGTTGTGGAGACCCAGTACTTC.